This TCR beta chain comes out of a study of vaccination and CD4 T cells after COVID-19. Stated treatment: 10-day PBMC culture with coronavirus spike peptide pools or control peptides (ViraFEST assay). The Oncomine TCR Beta short-read assay sequenced DNA from cultured CD4+ T cells. TCRdb reanalysed the PCR reads using MiXCR and keeps one entry per CDR3 protein. The data contain around 20,000 distinct CDR3 sequences, about 39% of them singletons. A note on this clonotype: The antigen is unknown.

The CDR3 contains 16 residues. The ends lost 0 bases at V and 2 bases at J; junction bases unmatched: 4. Germline CDR1 and CDR2: DFQATT and SNEGSKA (reference sequence). Findings and caveats of the study: Vaccine-specific clones in convalescent patients were spike mono-reactive in 304 of 307 cases.

The source of this sequence is a human donor who had recovered from COVID-19. Sequenced material: CD4+ T cells from blood, cultured in vitro. V gene TRBV20-1 combines with J gene TRBJ2-1; 10 bases are a match to TRBD2. In nucleotides, the CDR3 is TGCAGTGCTAGAGATCCCACTAGCGGGGCCTACAATGAGCAGTTCTTC. Its protein is CSARDPTSGAYNEQFF.